This T cell receptor beta chain comes out of a study of somatic mutations in cytotoxic T cells in rheumatoid arthritis. Study at large: Patients gave 30 ml EDTA peripheral blood immediately after diagnosis, prior to starting treatment. Study-level results: A significant difference in CD8+ T-cell clonality was not found between rheumatoid arthritis patients and age-matched healthy controls.

The germline V gene encodes CDR1 MNHEY and CDR2 SVGAGI. The V end was cut by 2 bases, the J end by 5 bases, with 4 bases between. The CDR3 contains 12 residues. The assay was immunoSEQ multiplex PCR, and TCRdb's table has in-frame clones only and misses some. The repertoire holds 20,000 to 25,000 clones, with roughly 80% as singletons. About this clone: Its antigen is unknown.

Positive magnetic bead selection separated CD4+ and CD8+ cells, and flow cytometry confirmed purity. The sequenced sample consisted of CD8+ T cells sorted from blood. This TCR was recovered from an adult with rheumatoid arthritis. The chain has TRBV6-5 and TRBJ2-1; D remains unclear. Written as DNA, the CDR3 is TGTGCCAGCAGTTACGGTGACAATGAGCAGTTCTTC. As protein: CASSYGDNEQFF.